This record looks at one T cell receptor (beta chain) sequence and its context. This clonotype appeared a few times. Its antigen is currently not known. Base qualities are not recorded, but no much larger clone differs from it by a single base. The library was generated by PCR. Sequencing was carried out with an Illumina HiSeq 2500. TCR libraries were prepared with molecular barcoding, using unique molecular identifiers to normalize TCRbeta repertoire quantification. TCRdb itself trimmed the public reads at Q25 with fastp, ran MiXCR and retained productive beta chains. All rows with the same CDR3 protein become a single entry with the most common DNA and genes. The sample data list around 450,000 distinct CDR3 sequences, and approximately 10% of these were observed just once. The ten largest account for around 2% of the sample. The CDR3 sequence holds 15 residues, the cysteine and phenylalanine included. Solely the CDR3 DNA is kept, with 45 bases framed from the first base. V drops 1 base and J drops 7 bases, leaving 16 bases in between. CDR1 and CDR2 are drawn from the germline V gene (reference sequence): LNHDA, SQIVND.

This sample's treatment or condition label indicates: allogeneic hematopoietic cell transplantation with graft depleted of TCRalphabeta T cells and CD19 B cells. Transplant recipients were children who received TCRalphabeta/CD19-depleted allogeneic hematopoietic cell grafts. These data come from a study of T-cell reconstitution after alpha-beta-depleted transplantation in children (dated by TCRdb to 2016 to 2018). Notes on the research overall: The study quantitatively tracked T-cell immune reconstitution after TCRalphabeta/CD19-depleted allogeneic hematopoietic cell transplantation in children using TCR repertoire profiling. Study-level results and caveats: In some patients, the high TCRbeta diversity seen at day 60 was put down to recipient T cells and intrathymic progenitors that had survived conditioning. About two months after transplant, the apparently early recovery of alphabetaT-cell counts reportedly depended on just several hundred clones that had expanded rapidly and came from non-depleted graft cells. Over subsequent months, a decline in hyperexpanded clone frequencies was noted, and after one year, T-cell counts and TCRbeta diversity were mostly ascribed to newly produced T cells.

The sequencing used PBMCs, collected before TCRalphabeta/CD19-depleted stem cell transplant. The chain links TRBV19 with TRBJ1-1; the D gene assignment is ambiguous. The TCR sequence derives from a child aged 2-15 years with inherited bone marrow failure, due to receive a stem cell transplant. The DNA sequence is TGTGCCAGTAGTATAGGCTCCGCGCTTCCCGTTGAAGCTTTCTTT. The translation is CASSIGSALPVEAFF. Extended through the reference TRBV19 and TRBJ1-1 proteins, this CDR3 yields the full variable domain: DGGITQSPKYLFRKEGQNVTLSCEQNLNHDAMYWYRQDPGQGLRLIYYSQIVNDFQKGDIAEGYSVSREKKESFPLTVTSAQKNPTAFYLCASSIGSALPVEAFFGQGTRLTVV.